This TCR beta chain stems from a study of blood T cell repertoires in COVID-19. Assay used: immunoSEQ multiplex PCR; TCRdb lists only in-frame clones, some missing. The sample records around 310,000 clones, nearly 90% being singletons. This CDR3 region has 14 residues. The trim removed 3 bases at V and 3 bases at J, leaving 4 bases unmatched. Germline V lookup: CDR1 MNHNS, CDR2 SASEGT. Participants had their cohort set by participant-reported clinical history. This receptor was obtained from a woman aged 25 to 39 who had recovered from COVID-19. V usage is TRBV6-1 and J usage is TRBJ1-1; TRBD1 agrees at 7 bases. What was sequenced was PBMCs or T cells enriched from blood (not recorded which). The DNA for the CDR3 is TGTGCCAGCAGTGACGGGACAGCCTACACTGAAGCTTTCTTT. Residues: CASSDGTAYTEAFF.